This TCR beta chain appears in the sequencing data of a study of T cells in Graves' hyperthyroidism and ophthalmopathy. This clonotype came up many times. Its antigen remains unidentified. Patients showing uncontrolled infection, other autoimmune disease, pregnancy or lactation were ineligible. The PBMCs studied were ones that came from 9 to 10 ml fresh peripheral blood. TCR beta CDR3 regions were amplified from RNA. HTBI primers were the set used in a first-round RT-PCR of the TCR CDR3. TCRdb re-called the multiplex PCR reads through MiXCR, storing one row per CDR3 protein. The profile shows 450,000 to 500,000 distinct CDR3 sequences, approximately 22% of them singletons. Findings and caveats of the study: Progression to ophthalmopathy was predicted a median of approximately 6.4 months early.

The germline V gene encodes CDR1 MNHEY and CDR2 SMNVEV (reference sequence). Trimming cost V 10 bases and J 6 bases; bases outside gene matches: 17. The CDR3 is made up of 16 amino acids. The TCR sequence derives from a woman in her seventies with Graves' ophthalmopathy. The specimen sequenced was blood. The genes are TRBV27 and TRBJ2-3; 9 positions match TRBD2. The CDR3 coding sequence is TGTGCCAACACCTCTCCCCGCGGGAGGGCGAGGGATACGCAGTATTTT. Translated: CANTSPRGRARDTQYF.